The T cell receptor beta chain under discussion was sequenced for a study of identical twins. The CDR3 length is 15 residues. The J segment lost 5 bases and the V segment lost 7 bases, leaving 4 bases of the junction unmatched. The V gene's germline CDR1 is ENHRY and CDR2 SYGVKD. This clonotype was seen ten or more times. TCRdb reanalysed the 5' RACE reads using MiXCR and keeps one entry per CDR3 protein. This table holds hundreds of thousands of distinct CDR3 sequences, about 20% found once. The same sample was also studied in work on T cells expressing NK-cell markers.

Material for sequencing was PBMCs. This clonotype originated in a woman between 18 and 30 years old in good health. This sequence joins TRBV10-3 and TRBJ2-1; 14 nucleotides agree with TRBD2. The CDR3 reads CAIKGGLAGDNEQFF. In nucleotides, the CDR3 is TGTGCCATCAAGGGGGGACTAGCGGGAGACAATGAGCAGTTCTTC.